The rows below give T cell receptor beta chains drawn from one sample of a study of T cell changes during pregnancy in multiple sclerosis. Clones were read by immunoSEQ multiplex PCR, and TCRdb kept only the in-frame ones, dropping some. The profile shows about 89,000 clones, around 94% of them singletons. Specimen: peripheral blood, collected in the third trimester of pregnancy. All receptors come from a female donor with multiple sclerosis, enrolled in a pregnancy study. CDR3s leave out the opening cysteine and the closing phenylalanine or tryptophan.

TRBV27	ASSPGTGGYEQY
TRBV5-6	ASSSSGTTYEQY
TRBV7-2	ASSERALPNGYT
TRBV19	ASSITGGIYEQY
TRBV27	ASSSPGQPQH
TRBV6-4	ASSVGTASTDTQY
TRBV11-3	ASSFFSPGQVYGYT
TRBV7-6	ASRPAAGGPSGELF
TRBV19	ASSEQTGNEQY
TRBV5-5	ASSLWDSNLYGYT
TRBV5-1	ASSRDSRTGELF
TRBV18	ASSPLRLAGNYEQY
TRBV30	AWDPGDSYEQY
TRBV20-1	SARVADGYT
TRBV7-9	ASSLERGRAEAF
TRBV4-3	ASSQAGVAGSTDTQY
TRBV6-1	ASSVTWSSGANVLT
TRBV18	ASSPGQGAYEQY
TRBV4-1	ASSEADRPETQY
TRBV27	ASSLSITGQPQH
TRBV10-3	AISSKGTEPYEQY
TRBV7-6	ASSFSLGGRNNSPLH
TRBV2	ASTAGETEAF
TRBV6-1	ASSDWDRGTYEQY
TRBV9	ASSAGTSGTRLQETQY
TRBV4-2	ASSPGQGTRENYGYT
TRBV19	ASSWGVVRGTETQY
TRBV10-2	ASSSGGAYNEQF
TRBV4-2	ASSQEILAGGPYEQY